This is a list of T cell receptor beta chains from one sample in a study of T cell responses to AZD1222 COVID-19 vaccine. This table comes from immunoSEQ multiplex PCR, and its TCRdb copy is limited to in-frame clones, with some not included. The table records fewer than 85,000 clones, over 75% of them present only once. Source: peripheral blood, taken on day 0 of AZD1222 vaccination. The receptors shown here come from an adult in good health. CDR3s include the opening cysteine and the closing phenylalanine or tryptophan. Fields, in order: J gene, CDR3 length, D gene, clone size, V gene, CDR3 DNA, CDR3 protein. A D gene is named only where the DNA matches it firmly. Only some rows state a clone size, as once, few, many or a class for expanded clones.

TRBJ2-7	15	NA	NA	TRBV7-9	TGTGCCAGCAGCTTAGCGACGGGGAGCTCCTACGAGCAGTACTTC	CASSLATGSSYEQYF
TRBJ1-5	12	NA	NA	TRBV28	TGTGCCAGCGGAAGGGGGGATCAGCCCCAGCATTTT	CASGRGDQPQHF
TRBJ1-1	15	NA	NA	TRBV30	TGTGCCTGGACCAAAAAAGGACTCATAAACACTGAAGCTTTCTTT	CAWTKKGLINTEAFF
TRBJ2-7	14	TRBD1	NA	TRBV19	TGTGCCAGTTCGGGACAGGGGGAATTCTACGAGCAGTACTTC	CASSGQGEFYEQYF
TRBJ1-3	13	NA	few	TRBV6-2/TRBV6-3	TGTGCCAGCAGTTGGGCGACTGGAAACACCATATATTTT	CASSWATGNTIYF
TRBJ2-3	17	TRBD2	NA	TRBV5-1	TGCGCCAGCAGCTTGTCTAGCGGGAGGGCCGGGACAGATACGCAGTATTTT	CASSLSSGRAGTDTQYF
TRBJ1-1	14	NA	NA	TRBV28	TGTGCCAGCAGTCCGTTACCCTCAGGACGTGAAGCTTTCTTT	CASSPLPSGREAFF
TRBJ2-1	16	NA	NA	TRBV4-1	TGCGCCAGCAGCCAAGAGGCCCTTTGGGGCTACAATGAGCAGTTCTTC	CASSQEALWGYNEQFF
TRBJ1-4	12	NA	NA	TRBV6-5	TGTGCCAGCACTAGGTCTAATGAAAAACTGTTTTTT	CASTRSNEKLFF
TRBJ1-5	13	NA	NA	TRBV10-1	TGCGCCAGCGGGAAAGGGGACGATCAGCCCCAGCATTTT	CASGKGDDQPQHF
TRBJ2-7	16	TRBD2	NA	TRBV6-1	TGTGCCAGCAGTGACGGACTAGCGGGAGGATCCTACGAGCAGTACTTC	CASSDGLAGGSYEQYF
TRBJ2-3	12	NA	NA	TRBV24-1	TGTGCCACCAGTGACACCACAGATACGCAGTATTTT	CATSDTTDTQYF
TRBJ2-2	12	NA	once	TRBV5-1	TGCGCCAGCAGCTCGGCCAGGGAGGAGCTGTTTTTT	CASSSAREELFF
TRBJ1-4	16	NA	NA	TRBV6-6	TGTGCCAGCAGTTACCCGACAGCTGCTTCTAATGAAAAACTGTTTTTT	CASSYPTAASNEKLFF
TRBJ1-5	13	TRBD1	NA	TRBV19	TGTGCCAGTAGCCGGACAGGGGATCAGCCCCAGCATTTT	CASSRTGDQPQHF
TRBJ1-1	14	NA	NA	TRBV7-9	TGTGCCAGCAGCTCCTCGACAGGGAACACTGAAGCTTTCTTT	CASSSSTGNTEAFF
TRBJ2-3	12	TRBD1	NA	TRBV6-5	TGTGCCACGGGACAGGGCTCAGATACGCAGTATTTT	CATGQGSDTQYF
TRBJ2-3	17	TRBD2	NA	TRBV18	TGTGCCAGCTCACCCGAGCTGCTAGCGGGAGTAGGAGATACGCAGTATTTT	CASSPELLAGVGDTQYF
TRBJ1-2	16	NA	NA	TRBV5-4	TGTGCCAGCAGCCCTGGGGGGGAACAGGCCCGGGGAGGCTACACCTTC	CASSPGGEQARGGYTF
TRBJ2-7	16	NA	NA	TRBV4-3	TGCGCCAGCAGCCAAGATTGGCGCGGGTACAATTCCGAGCAGTACTTC	CASSQDWRGYNSEQYF
TRBJ2-5	14	TRBD1	once	TRBV5-5	TGTGCCAGCAGCAGGACAGGGGGTAAGGAGACCCAGTACTTC	CASSRTGGKETQYF
TRBJ2-2	13	TRBD1	once	TRBV28	TGTGCCACCTCGGGACAGTACACCGGGGAGCTGTTTTTT	CATSGQYTGELFF
TRBJ2-5	16	NA	NA	TRBV13	TGTGCCAGCAGCTTAGGACAGGGAGGGTCCGAGGAGACCCAGTACTTC	CASSLGQGGSEETQYF
TRBJ1-2	12	NA	few	TRBV28	TGTGCCAGCAGCCCGGGACAACGGGGCTACACCTTC	CASSPGQRGYTF
TRBJ2-3	18	TRBD2	NA	TRBV18	TGTGCCAGCTCACCCCTGGGGACTAGTTGGAGGGGGACAGATACGCAGTATTTT	CASSPLGTSWRGTDTQYF
TRBJ1-3	12	NA	NA	TRBV30	TGTGCCTGGAAGGCTATTGGAAACACCATATATTTT	CAWKAIGNTIYF
TRBJ2-7	15	TRBD2	NA	TRBV29-1	TGCAGCGTTGAATTAGCGGGAGGCAGCTCCTACGAGCAGTACTTC	CSVELAGGSSYEQYF
TRBJ2-7	14	TRBD2	NA	TRBV10-3	TGTGCCATCACGTTTAGCGGGGCCCGGGACGAGCAGTACTTC	CAITFSGARDEQYF
TRBJ1-2	12	NA	NA	TRBV5-6	TGTGCCAGCAGCGCGCCGAGGAATGGCTACACCTTC	CASSAPRNGYTF
TRBJ1-4	14	TRBD1	NA	TRBV10-2	TGCGCCAGCAGTGAACAGGGGATAAATGAAAAACTGTTTTTT	CASSEQGINEKLFF
TRBJ1-6	16	NA	NA	TRBV6-5	TGTGCCAGCAGTTACCTTCGTCAAGCAGTAGATTCACCCCTCCACTTT	CASSYLRQAVDSPLHF
TRBJ1-5	15	NA	NA	TRBV6-5	TGTGCCAGCAGGACTGACAGCGTGGGGAATCAGCCCCAGCATTTT	CASRTDSVGNQPQHF
TRBJ1-1	14	NA	once	TRBV24-1	TGTGCCACCCCCGATCGGGTCCGGGACACTGAAGCTTTCTTT	CATPDRVRDTEAFF
TRBJ1-6	15	NA	NA	TRBV6-5	TGTGCCAGCAGTTCCTCTTGGCAGGGGAATTCACCCCTCCACTTT	CASSSSWQGNSPLHF
TRBJ1-5	15	TRBD1	NA	TRBV19	TGTGCCAGTAGTTTAGACAGGGGATTCCGTCAGCCCCAGCATTTT	CASSLDRGFRQPQHF
TRBJ2-3	15	TRBD2	NA	TRBV14	TGTGCCAGCAGCCAAGGCCTAGCGGGAGTCGATACGCAGTATTTT	CASSQGLAGVDTQYF
TRBJ2-1	15	TRBD1	NA	TRBV19	TGTGCCAGTAGTACCCCCCAGGGGGTATACACTGAGCAGTTCTTC	CASSTPQGVYTEQFF
TRBJ1-2	15	TRBD1	once	TRBV5-1	TGCGCCAGCAGCTGGGCGACAGGGGATAACTATGGCTACACCTTC	CASSWATGDNYGYTF
TRBJ1-1	14	TRBD1	NA	TRBV29-1	TGCAGCGCAGTGTACAGGGGGCGAGGTACTGAAGCTTTCTTT	CSAVYRGRGTEAFF
TRBJ2-5	14	TRBD2	NA	TRBV6-5	TGTGCCAGCAGTCAGACTAGCGGGAGGGAGACCCAGTACTTC	CASSQTSGRETQYF
TRBJ2-3	14	TRBD1	NA	TRBV11-1	TGTGCCAGCTTGGGACAGCTTAGCACAGATACGCAGTATTTT	CASLGQLSTDTQYF
TRBJ1-2	14	TRBD1	NA	TRBV29-1	TGCAGCGTTGAGCTGCCGGGACAGGGCTATGGCTACACCTTC	CSVELPGQGYGYTF
TRBJ2-5	15	TRBD2	NA	TRBV12-5	TGTGCTAGTGGTTTGGGACTAGCGATCCAAGAGACCCAGTACTTC	CASGLGLAIQETQYF
TRBJ2-6	17	NA	once	TRBV28	TGTGCCAGCAGGATTTATCGAGCGGACTCTGGGGCCAACGTCCTGACTTTC	CASRIYRADSGANVLTF
TRBJ2-7	13	NA	NA	TRBV28	TGTGCCAGCAGGGGTCCGGGACGATATGAGCAGTACTTC	CASRGPGRYEQYF